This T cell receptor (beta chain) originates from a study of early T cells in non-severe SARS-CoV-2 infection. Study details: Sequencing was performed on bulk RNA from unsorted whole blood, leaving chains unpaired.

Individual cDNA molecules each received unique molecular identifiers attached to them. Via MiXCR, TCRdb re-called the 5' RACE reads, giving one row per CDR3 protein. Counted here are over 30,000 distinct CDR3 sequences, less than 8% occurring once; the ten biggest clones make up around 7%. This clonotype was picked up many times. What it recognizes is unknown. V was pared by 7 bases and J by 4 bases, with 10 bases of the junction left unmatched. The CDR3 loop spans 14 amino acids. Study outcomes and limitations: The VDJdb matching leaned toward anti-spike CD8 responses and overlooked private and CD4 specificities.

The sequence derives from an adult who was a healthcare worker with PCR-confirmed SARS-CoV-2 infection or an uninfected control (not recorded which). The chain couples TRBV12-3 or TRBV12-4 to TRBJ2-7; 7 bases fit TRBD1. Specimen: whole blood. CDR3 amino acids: CASTSPGQTYEQYF. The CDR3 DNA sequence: TGTGCCAGCACTAGTCCGGGACAGACTTACGAGCAGTACTTC.